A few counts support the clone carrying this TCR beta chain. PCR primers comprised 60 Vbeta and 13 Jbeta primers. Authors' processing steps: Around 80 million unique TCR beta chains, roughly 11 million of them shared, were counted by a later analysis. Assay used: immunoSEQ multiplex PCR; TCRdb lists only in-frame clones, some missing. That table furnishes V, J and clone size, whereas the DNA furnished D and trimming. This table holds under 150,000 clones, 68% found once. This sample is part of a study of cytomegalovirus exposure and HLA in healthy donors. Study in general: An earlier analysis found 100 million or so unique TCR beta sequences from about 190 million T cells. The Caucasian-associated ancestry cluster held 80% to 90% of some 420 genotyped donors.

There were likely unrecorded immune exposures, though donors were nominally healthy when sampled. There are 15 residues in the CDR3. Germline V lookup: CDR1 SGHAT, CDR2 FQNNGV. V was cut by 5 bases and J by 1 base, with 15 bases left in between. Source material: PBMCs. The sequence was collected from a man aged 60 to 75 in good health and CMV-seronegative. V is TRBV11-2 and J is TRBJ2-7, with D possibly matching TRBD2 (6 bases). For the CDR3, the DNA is TGTGCCAGCAGCCGTAGCGGCTGGGAGTCCTACGAGCAGTACTTC. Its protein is CASSRSGWESYEQYF.